Listed below are T cell receptor beta chains from one sample, sequenced in a study of response to subunit inactivated influenza vaccine. TCRdb redid the calling of the RT-PCR reads with MiXCR, one entry per CDR3 protein. The table shows hundreds of thousands of distinct CDR3 sequences, with roughly 8.2% occurring only once. The input for sequencing was PBMCs from blood, taken about 24 months after vaccination. All receptors derive from a man aged 50-75 years who received an inactivated influenza vaccine. Each CDR3 is given with its conserved first and last residue. A D gene is named only where the DNA matches it firmly. Clone size appears in some rows only: once, few, many, or a class for an expanded clone.

J	V	size	D	CDR3	DNA
TRBJ2-2	TRBV12-3/TRBV12-4	.	TRBD1	CASTKTGGGTGELFF	TGTGCCAGCACCAAAACAGGGGGCGGCACCGGGGAGCTGTTTTTT
TRBJ2-7	TRBV11-2	few	.	CASSFPDPGVPFEQYF	TGTGCCAGCAGCTTCCCAGACCCGGGAGTACCTTTCGAGCAGTACTTC
TRBJ2-7	TRBV5-6	many	.	CASSSAGKVKVGEQYF	TGTGCCAGCAGCTCGGCGGGGAAAGTGAAAGTCGGCGAGCAGTACTTC
TRBJ2-2	TRBV27	.	TRBD2	CASTLAGVNTGELFF	TGTGCCAGCACCCTAGCGGGAGTTAACACCGGGGAGCTGTTTTTT
TRBJ1-1	TRBV20-1	.	TRBD1	CSARTQTGSEAFF	TGCAGTGCTAGAACCCAGACAGGGTCTGAAGCTTTCTTT
TRBJ2-7	TRBV2	.	.	CASSEATAVYEQYF	TGTGCCAGCAGTGAAGCGACAGCCGTGTACGAGCAGTACTTC
TRBJ2-2	TRBV27	.	.	CASSLHTTGELFF	TGTGCCAGCAGTTTACACACTACCGGGGAGCTGTTTTTT
TRBJ2-3	TRBV7-9	few	.	CASSSTRPSDIDTQYF	TGTGCCAGCAGCTCGACTAGGCCTAGCGACATAGATACGCAGTATTTT
TRBJ2-2	TRBV7-9	.	.	CASSWDTLTGELFF	TGTGCCAGCAGCTGGGACACACTCACCGGGGAGCTGTTTTTT
TRBJ2-3	TRBV9	few	TRBD2	CASSAPSLAGAVDTQYF	TGTGCCAGCAGCGCTCCTTCTCTAGCGGGAGCGGTAGATACGCAGTATTTT
TRBJ1-4	TRBV18	few	.	CASSRRPQDEKLFF	TGTGCCAGCTCACGGAGACCTCAGGATGAAAAACTGTTTTTT
TRBJ1-2	TRBV9	few	.	CASTTGGGYGYTF	TGTGCCAGCACGACCGGCGGGGGCTATGGCTACACCTTC
TRBJ2-1	TRBV11-1	few	.	CASSVGEVDNEQFF	TGTGCCAGCAGCGTCGGAGAAGTCGACAATGAGCAGTTCTTC
TRBJ2-1	TRBV28	few	TRBD2	CASSLWRLAGHNNEQFF	TGTGCCAGCAGTTTATGGCGACTAGCGGGGCACAACAATGAGCAGTTCTTC
TRBJ1-3	TRBV9	.	TRBD1	CASSVGTGGSGNTIYF	TGTGCCAGCAGCGTAGGGACAGGAGGCTCTGGAAACACCATATATTTT
TRBJ2-5	TRBV12-3/TRBV12-4	.	.	CASSLRFGQETQYF	TGTGCCAGCAGTTTAAGGTTTGGCCAAGAGACCCAGTACTTC
TRBJ1-6	TRBV29-1	.	.	CSVVTGVNSPLHF	TGCAGCGTCGTGACCGGGGTCAATTCACCCCTCCACTTT
TRBJ1-5	TRBV20-1	few	TRBD1	CSAGTEVNQPQHF	TGCAGTGCAGGGACAGAAGTCAATCAGCCCCAGCATTTT
TRBJ2-7	TRBV20-1	many	.	CSARAGDKSSYEQYF	TGCAGTGCTAGGGCCGGCGACAAGAGCTCCTACGAGCAGTACTTC
TRBJ1-2	TRBV7-9	.	.	CASSLTEAFYTF	TGTGCCAGCAGCTTAACCGAGGCTTTTTACACCTTC
TRBJ2-6	TRBV5-1	.	.	CASRMGSGANVLTF	TGCGCCAGCAGAATGGGCTCTGGGGCCAACGTCCTGACTTTC
TRBJ2-7	TRBV21-1	few	.	CASSTGRDPEYEQYF	TGTGCCAGCAGCACCGGCCGGGACCCCGAATACGAGCAGTACTTC
TRBJ2-5	TRBV24-1	.	.	CATSGAMPGKQETQYF	TGTGCCACCAGCGGGGCCATGCCGGGGAAACAAGAGACCCAGTACTTC
TRBJ2-1	TRBV30	.	TRBD2	CAWRKSGSPLEQFF	TGTGCCTGGAGGAAGAGCGGGAGTCCTCTGGAGCAGTTCTTC
TRBJ1-5	TRBV6-5	many	.	CASSYLASNQPQHF	TGTGCCAGCAGTTACTTGGCCAGCAATCAGCCCCAGCATTTT
TRBJ2-1	TRBV13	many	TRBD1	CASSLVYTGGRNEQFF	TGTGCCAGCAGCTTAGTATATACAGGGGGACGTAATGAGCAGTTCTTC
TRBJ2-5	TRBV5-5	few	TRBD1	CASSRQGAETQYF	TGTGCCAGCAGCCGACAGGGGGCAGAGACCCAGTACTTC
TRBJ2-7	TRBV3-1	once	.	CACSQEAPFTYEQYF	TGTGCCTGCAGCCAGGAGGCGCCTTTTACCTACGAGCAGTACTTC
TRBJ2-1	TRBV5-5	.	.	CASSLAQPQGEQFF	TGTGCCAGCAGCTTGGCCCAGCCACAAGGTGAGCAGTTCTTC
TRBJ2-7	TRBV18	few	.	CASSPRDATYEQYF	TGTGCCAGCTCACCCCGGGACGCCACCTACGAGCAGTACTTC
TRBJ2-3	TRBV4-3	.	.	CASSQDEVRLRADTQYF	TGCGCCAGCAGCCAAGATGAGGTGCGCTTGAGGGCAGATACGCAGTATTTT
TRBJ2-7	TRBV20-1	many	TRBD2	CSASGTSGAKYF	TGCAGTGCCAGTGGGACTAGCGGGGCCAAGTACTTC
TRBJ1-2	TRBV29-1	few	TRBD1	CSVRRDRHYGYTF	TGCAGCGTTAGACGGGACAGGCACTATGGCTACACCTTC
TRBJ2-7	TRBV10-3	.	.	CAIAEDSLEQYF	TGTGCCATCGCAGAGGACTCCCTCGAGCAGTACTTC
TRBJ1-6	TRBV7-9	few	.	CASSSTDSLRSPLHF	TGTGCCAGCAGCTCCACCGACAGCTTACGCTCACCCCTCCACTTT
TRBJ2-1	TRBV7-9	.	.	CASSPIPPVSYNEQFF	TGTGCCAGCAGCCCGATCCCCCCCGTCTCCTACAATGAGCAGTTCTTC
TRBJ2-1	TRBV4-3	few	TRBD1	CASSQVRQGQGAGNEQFF	TGCGCCAGCAGCCAAGTTCGACAGGGACAGGGGGCTGGCAATGAGCAGTTCTTC
TRBJ1-5	TRBV7-6	many	.	CASSLGQGPQHF	TGTGCCAGCAGCTTAGGCCAGGGGCCCCAGCATTTT
TRBJ2-6	TRBV20-1	.	TRBD1	CSARQGFGANVLTF	TGCAGTGCCAGACAGGGATTTGGGGCCAACGTCCTGACTTTC
TRBJ2-2	TRBV4-3	.	.	CASSQEAGPTGELFF	TGCGCCAGCAGCCAAGAGGCAGGTCCCACCGGGGAGCTGTTTTTT
TRBJ1-3	TRBV5-1	few	.	CASSLEWGTGNTIYF	TGCGCCAGCAGCTTGGAGTGGGGGACTGGAAACACCATATATTTT
TRBJ2-1	TRBV4-2	.	TRBD1	CASSPDRVDEQFF	TGTGCCAGCAGCCCTGACAGGGTGGATGAGCAGTTCTTC
TRBJ2-3	TRBV20-1	many	.	CSAKNYPDTQYF	TGCAGTGCTAAGAACTATCCAGATACGCAGTATTTT
TRBJ1-1	TRBV20-1	.	.	CSAATTMNTEAFF	TGCAGTGCCGCGACGACTATGAACACTGAAGCTTTCTTT
TRBJ2-7	TRBV27	.	TRBD1	CASSLSTAGQGPYEQYF	TGTGCCAGCAGTTTATCAACGGCGGGACAGGGCCCCTACGAGCAGTACTTC
TRBJ1-6	TRBV10-3	few	TRBD1	CAISNRGLDNSPLHF	TGTGCCATCAGTAACAGGGGATTGGATAATTCACCCCTCCACTTT
TRBJ1-5	TRBV7-9	few	.	CASSYWDGRQGPQHF	TGTGCCAGCAGCTACTGGGACGGCCGCCAAGGGCCCCAGCATTTT
TRBJ2-1	TRBV28	many	.	CASGNNEQFF	TGTGCCAGCGGAAACAATGAGCAGTTCTTC
TRBJ2-7	TRBV7-2	few	TRBD2	CASSERGLSYEQYF	TGTGCCAGCAGTGAGCGGGGGTTATCCTACGAGCAGTACTTC
TRBJ2-1	TRBV12-3/TRBV12-4	.	.	CASSPVIGLYNEQFF	TGTGCCAGCAGCCCAGTCATCGGGCTCTACAATGAGCAGTTCTTC
TRBJ2-3	TRBV11-2	few	TRBD2	CASSNRLAGAPGVDTQYF	TGTGCCAGCAGCAACCGGCTAGCGGGGGCCCCGGGAGTAGATACGCAGTATTTT
TRBJ2-3	TRBV3-1	.	TRBD2	CASSTRTSGGTDTQYF	TGTGCCAGCAGCACAAGGACTAGCGGAGGCACAGATACGCAGTATTTT
TRBJ2-5	TRBV3-1	few	.	CASSHRTVGIQTQYF	TGTGCCAGCAGCCACCGGACAGTCGGAATACAGACCCAGTACTTC
TRBJ2-7	TRBV4-2	many	TRBD2	CASSQVEASGVHEQYF	TGTGCCAGCAGCCAAGTGGAGGCTAGCGGTGTCCACGAGCAGTACTTC